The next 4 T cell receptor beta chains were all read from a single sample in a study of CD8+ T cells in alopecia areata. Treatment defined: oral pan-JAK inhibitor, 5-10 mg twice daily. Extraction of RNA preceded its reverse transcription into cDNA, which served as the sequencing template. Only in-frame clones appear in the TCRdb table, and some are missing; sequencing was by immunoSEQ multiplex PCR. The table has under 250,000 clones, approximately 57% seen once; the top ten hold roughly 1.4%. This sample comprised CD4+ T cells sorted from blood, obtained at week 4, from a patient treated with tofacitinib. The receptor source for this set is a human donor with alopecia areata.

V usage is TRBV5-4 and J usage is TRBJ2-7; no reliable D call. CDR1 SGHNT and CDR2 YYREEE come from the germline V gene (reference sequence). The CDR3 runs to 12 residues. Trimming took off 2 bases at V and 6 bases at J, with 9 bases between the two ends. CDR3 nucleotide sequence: TGTGCCAGCAGCTTTGACTTACTCGAGCAGTACTTC. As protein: CASSFDLLEQYF. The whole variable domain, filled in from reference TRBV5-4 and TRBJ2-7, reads ETGVTQSPTHLIKTRGQQVTLRCSSQSGHNTVSWYQQALGQGPQFIFQYYREEENGRGNFPPRFSGLQFPNYSSELNVNALELDDSALYLCASSFDLLEQYFGPGTRLTVT.

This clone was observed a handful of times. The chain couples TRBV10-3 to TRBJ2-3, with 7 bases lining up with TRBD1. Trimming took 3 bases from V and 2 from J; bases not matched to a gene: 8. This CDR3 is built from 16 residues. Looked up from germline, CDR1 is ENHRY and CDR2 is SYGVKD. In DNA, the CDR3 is TGTGCCATCAGTGACCCGACAGGGATGTACACAGATACGCAGTATTTT. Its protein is CAISDPTGMYTDTQYF.

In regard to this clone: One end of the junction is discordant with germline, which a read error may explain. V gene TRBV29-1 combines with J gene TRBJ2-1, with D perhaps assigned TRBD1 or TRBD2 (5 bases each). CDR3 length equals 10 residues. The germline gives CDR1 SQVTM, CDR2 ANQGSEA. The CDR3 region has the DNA TGCAGCGTTGCTGGCAGAGGGGAGCTCTTC. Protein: CSVAGRGELF.

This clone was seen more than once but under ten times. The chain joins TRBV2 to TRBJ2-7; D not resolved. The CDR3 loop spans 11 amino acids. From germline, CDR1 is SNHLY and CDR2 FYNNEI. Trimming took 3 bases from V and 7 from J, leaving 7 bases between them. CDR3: CASSERREQYF. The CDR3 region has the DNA TGTGCCAGCAGTGAGCGGAGAGAGCAGTACTTC.